These 23 T cell receptor beta chains share one sample of origin, sequenced in a study of monozygotic twins with inflammatory bowel disease. For each CDR3 protein, TCRdb gives one entry from its re-call of the 5' RACE reads, without DNA. The sample shows around 450,000 distinct CDR3 sequences, and 2.4% sits with its ten largest clones. The sequencing input was blood. The receptors come from a human donor with ulcerative colitis or Crohn's disease, or a healthy co-twin of an affected twin (not recorded which).

The chain joins TRBV20-1 to TRBJ2-4; TCRdb names TRBD2, which stays unverified in the absence of DNA. CDR1 DFQATT and CDR2 SNEGSKA come from the germline V gene (reference sequence). The CDR3 loop spans 15 amino acids. The CDR3 is CSASDFGGAKNIQYF.

The rearrangement uses TRBV12-3 or TRBV12-4 and TRBJ1-2. The CDR3 spans 13 residues. CDR3 sequence reads: CTSSLNGNYGYTF.

This CDR3 is CSANPSDGGASTDTQYF. The chain joins TRBV20-1 to TRBJ2-3; TCRdb's D gene call, TRBD1, goes unchecked for lack of DNA. This CDR3 contains 17 residues. Germline CDR1 DFQATT, CDR2 SNEGSKA (reference sequence).

The chain joins TRBV12-3 or TRBV12-4 to TRBJ2-7; TCRdb lists TRBD2, though no DNA is available to test this call. This CDR3 is built from 13 residues. CDR3 sequence reads: CASREGLAYEQYF.

The chain joins TRBV25-1 to TRBJ2-1; TCRdb's D call, TRBD2, is unchecked because there is no DNA. The CDR3 is made up of 17 amino acids. Germline-derived CDR1 and CDR2 are MGHDK and SYGVNS. Here the CDR3 reads CASSGSRGPNSYNEQFF.

The V and J genes are TRBV6-1 and TRBJ1-5. Germline assignment: CDR1 MNHNS and CDR2 SASEGT. This CDR3 spans 12 amino acids. This CDR3 is CASKGPNQPQHF.

The CDR3 spells CASSMMGTEAFF. V usage is TRBV19 and J usage is TRBJ1-1. Germline CDR1 and CDR2: LNHDA and SQIVND (reference sequence). This CDR3 comprises 12 residues.

The chain recombines TRBV5-1 with TRBJ2-1; TCRdb outputs TRBD2, but without DNA this stays unchecked. CDR3 length equals 16 residues. The germline CDR1 and CDR2 sequences are SGHRS and YFSETQ. CDR3: CASSLGLTSGGDRQFF.

This sequence joins TRBV3-1 and TRBJ2-3; absent DNA, TCRdb's TRBD1 call cannot be checked. Germline V gives CDR1 LGHDT, CDR2 YNNKEL (reference sequence). The CDR3 spans 15 residues. The CDR3 spells CASSPRRFGTDTQYF.

This sequence joins TRBV5-5 and TRBJ1-2; TCRdb calls TRBD1, which cannot be checked without DNA. CDR1 is SGHKS, CDR2 YYEKEE, per germline (reference sequence). The CDR3 sequence is 17 residues long. The CDR3 is CASSLGLDRGANYGYTF.

This chain links TRBV11-1 with TRBJ2-1; the TCRdb call, TRBD2, lacks DNA for checking. CDR3 length: 14 residues. CDR1 and CDR2 (germline): SGHAT, FQDESV (reference sequence). The CDR3 region is CASSWGRTSGEQFF.

The chain uses TRBV7-6 and TRBJ2-7. The V gene's germline CDR1 is SGHVS and CDR2 FNYEAQ. There are 14 residues in the CDR3. Here the CDR3 reads CASSLRESSYEQYF.

This chain uses TRBV21-1 with TRBJ2-1; TCRdb proposes TRBD2, but this gene call is untestable without DNA. TRBV21-1 is marked as a pseudogene. This CDR3 region has 17 residues. CDR3 residues: CASSNRLAGGHGNEQFF.

The V and J genes are TRBV6-5 and TRBJ1-1. Germline loops: CDR1 MNHEY, CDR2 SVGAGI. The length of the CDR3 is 11 residues. The CDR3: CASRRDTDAFF.

The CDR3 region is CASSYLGQANTGELFF. The chain employs TRBV6-5 and TRBJ2-2; there is no DNA to check the TCRdb D call of TRBD1. The CDR3 consists of 16 residues. In germline, CDR1 is MNHEY, CDR2 SVGAGI.

The chain is built from TRBV19 and TRBJ1-1; without DNA, the TCRdb call of TRBD1 cannot be checked. CDR1 and CDR2 from the germline V gene are LNHDA and SQIVND (reference sequence). The CDR3 covers 16 residues. The CDR3 reads CASSILAGGEGTEAFF.

This chain joins TRBV11-2 and TRBJ1-5; TCRdb reports TRBD1, a call that lacks DNA to check it against. This CDR3 contains 19 residues. CDR1 SGHAT and CDR2 FQNNGV come from the germline V gene. CDR3: CASSLDRPGTGHSNQPQHF.

The chain recombines TRBV15 with TRBJ2-1. CDR3 length: 17 residues. The germline CDR1 and CDR2 sequences are LNHNV and YYDKDF (reference sequence). The chain's CDR3 is CATSRPAGIYSYNEQFF. The complete variable domain, with remaining parts taken from reference TRBV15 and TRBJ2-1, reads DAMVIQNPRYQVTQFGKPVTLSCSQTLNHNVMYWYQQKSSQAPKLLFHYYDKDFNNEADTPDNFQSRRPNTSFCFLDIRSPGLGDTAMYLCATSRPAGIYSYNEQFFGPGTRLTVL.

V gene TRBV12-3 or TRBV12-4 combines with J gene TRBJ1-2; as DNA is missing, the TRBD1 call by TCRdb cannot be tested. This CDR3 has 16 residues. The CDR3: CASSQAAGTSPYGYTF.

The chain carries TRBV7-9 and TRBJ1-1; TCRdb proposes TRBD1, but this gene call is untestable without DNA. CDR1 and CDR2 (germline): SEHNR, FQNEAQ (reference sequence). CDR3 size: 12 residues. The CDR3 protein is CASSFDSTEAFF.

CDR3 amino acids: CASSLEEGSFGQFF. The chain joins TRBV7-2 to TRBJ2-1; with no DNA, the TCRdb D assignment of TRBD2 cannot be verified. The CDR3 length is 14 residues. Germline lookup yields CDR1 SGHTA and CDR2 FQGNSA. Filled out from reference TRBV7-2 and TRBJ2-1, the complete variable domain reads GAGVSQSPSNKVTEKGKDVELRCDPISGHTALYWYRQSLGQGLEFLIYFQGNSAPDKSGLPSDRFSAERTGGSVSTLTIQRTQQEDSAVYLCASSLEEGSFGQFFGPGTRLTVL.

This sequence joins TRBV2 and TRBJ2-7; the D gene TCRdb calls, TRBD2, cannot be checked with no DNA. This CDR3 is 14 amino acids long. Germline V gene lookup returns CDR1 SNHLY and CDR2 FYNNEI. The CDR3 sequence is CASSNGRAADEQYF.

The genes are TRBV7-9 and TRBJ1-4; TCRdb picks TRBD1, but there is no DNA to check that call. The CDR3 has 13 residues. From germline, CDR1 is SEHNR and CDR2 FQNEAQ (reference sequence). This CDR3 is CASSPGNDEKLIF.